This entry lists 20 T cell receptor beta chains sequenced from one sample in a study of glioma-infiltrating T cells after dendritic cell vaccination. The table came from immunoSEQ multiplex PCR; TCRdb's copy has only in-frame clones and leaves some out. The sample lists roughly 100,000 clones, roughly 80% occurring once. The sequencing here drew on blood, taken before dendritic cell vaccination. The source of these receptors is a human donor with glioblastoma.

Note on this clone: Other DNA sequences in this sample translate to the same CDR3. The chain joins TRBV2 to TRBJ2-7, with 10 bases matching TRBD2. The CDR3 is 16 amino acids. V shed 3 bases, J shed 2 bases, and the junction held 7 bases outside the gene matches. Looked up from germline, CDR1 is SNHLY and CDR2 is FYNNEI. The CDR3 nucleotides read TGTGCCAGCAGTGAGGGAACTAGCGGGGATCCCTACGAGCAGTACTTC. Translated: CASSEGTSGDPYEQYF.

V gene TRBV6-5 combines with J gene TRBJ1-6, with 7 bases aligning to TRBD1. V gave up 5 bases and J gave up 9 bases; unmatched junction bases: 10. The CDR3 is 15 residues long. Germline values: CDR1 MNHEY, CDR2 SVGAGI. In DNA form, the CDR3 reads TGTGCCAGCAGTCGGACAGGTTATAAGAGTTCACCCCTCCACTTT. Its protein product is CASSRTGYKSSPLHF.

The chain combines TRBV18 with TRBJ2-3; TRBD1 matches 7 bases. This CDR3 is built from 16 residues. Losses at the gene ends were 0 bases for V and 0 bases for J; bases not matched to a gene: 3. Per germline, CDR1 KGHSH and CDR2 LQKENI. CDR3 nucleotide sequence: TGTGCCAGCTCACCACCGGGCAGGGGGAGCACAGATACGCAGTATTTT. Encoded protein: CASSPPGRGSTDTQYF.

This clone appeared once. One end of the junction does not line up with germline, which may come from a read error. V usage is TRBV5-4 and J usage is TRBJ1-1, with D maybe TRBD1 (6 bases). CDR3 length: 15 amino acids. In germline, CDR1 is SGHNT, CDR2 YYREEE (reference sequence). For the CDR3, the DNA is TGTGCCAGCAGCTTTTTTTCATTGTTCCCGGCGGACAGAGCATTT. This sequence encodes CASSFFSLFPADRAF.

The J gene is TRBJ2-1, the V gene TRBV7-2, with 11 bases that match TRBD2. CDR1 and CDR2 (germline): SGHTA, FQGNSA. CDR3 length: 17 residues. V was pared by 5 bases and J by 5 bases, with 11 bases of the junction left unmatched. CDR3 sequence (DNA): TGTGCCAGCAGCCCTAGCGGGGGGCCGTCAATCAACAATGAGCAGTTCTTC. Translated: CASSPSGGPSINNEQFF.

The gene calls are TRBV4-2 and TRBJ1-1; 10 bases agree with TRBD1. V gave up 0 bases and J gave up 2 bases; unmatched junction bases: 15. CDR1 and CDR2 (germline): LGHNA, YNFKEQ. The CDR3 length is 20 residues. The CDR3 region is CASSQDISPGQGVLNTEAFF. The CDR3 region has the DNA TGTGCCAGCAGCCAAGACATCTCTCCCGGACAGGGGGTTTTAAACACTGAAGCTTTCTTT.

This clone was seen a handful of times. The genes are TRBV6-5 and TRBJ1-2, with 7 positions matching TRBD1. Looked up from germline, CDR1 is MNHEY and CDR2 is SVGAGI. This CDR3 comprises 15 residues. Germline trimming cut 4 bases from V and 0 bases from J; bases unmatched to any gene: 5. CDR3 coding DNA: TGTGCCAGCAGTTTACAGGGGAGAGCTAACTATGGCTACACCTTC. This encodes CASSLQGRANYGYTF.

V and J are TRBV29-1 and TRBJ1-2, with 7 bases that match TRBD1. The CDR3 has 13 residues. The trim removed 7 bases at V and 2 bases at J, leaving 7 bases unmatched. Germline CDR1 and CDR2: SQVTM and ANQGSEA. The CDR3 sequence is CSAGQSANYGYTF. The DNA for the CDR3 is TGCAGCGCGGGACAGTCTGCGAACTATGGCTACACCTTC.

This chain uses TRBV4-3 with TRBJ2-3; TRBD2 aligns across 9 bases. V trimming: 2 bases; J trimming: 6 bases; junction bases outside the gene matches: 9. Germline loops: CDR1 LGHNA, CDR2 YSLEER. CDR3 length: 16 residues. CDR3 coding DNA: TGCGCCAGCAGCCAATTGCCGCGGGGGGGCGGGGATACGCAGTATTTT. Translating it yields CASSQLPRGGGDTQYF.

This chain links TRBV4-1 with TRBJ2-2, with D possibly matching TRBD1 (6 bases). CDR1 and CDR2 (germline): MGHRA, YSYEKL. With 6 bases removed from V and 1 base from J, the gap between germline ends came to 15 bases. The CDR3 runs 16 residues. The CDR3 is CASSRTGQLNTGELFF. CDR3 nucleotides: TGCGCCAGCAGTAGAACGGGACAATTGAACACCGGGGAGCTGTTTTTT.

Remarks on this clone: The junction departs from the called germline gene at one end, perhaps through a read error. CDR3 DNA sequence: TGTGCCAGCACTGAAGGGCAGCAAGAGACCCAGTACTTC. Residues: CASTEGQQETQYF. The genes are TRBV2 and TRBJ2-5; no reliable D call. The germline V gene encodes CDR1 SNHLY and CDR2 FYNNEI. This CDR3 is 13 amino acids long. Variable domain in full (rest from reference TRBV2 and TRBJ2-5): EPEVTQTPSHQVTQMGQEVILRCVPISNHLYFYWYRQILGQKVEFLVSFYNNEISEKSEIFDDQFSVERPDGSNFTLKIRSTKLEDSAMYFCASTEGQQETQYFGPGTRLLVL.

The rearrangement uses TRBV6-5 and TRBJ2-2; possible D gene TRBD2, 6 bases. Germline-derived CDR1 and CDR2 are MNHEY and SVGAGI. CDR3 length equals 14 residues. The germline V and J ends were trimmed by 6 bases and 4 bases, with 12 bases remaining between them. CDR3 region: CASSRDSGTGELFF. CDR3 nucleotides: TGTGCCAGCAGCCGGGACTCGGGCACCGGGGAGCTGTTTTTT.

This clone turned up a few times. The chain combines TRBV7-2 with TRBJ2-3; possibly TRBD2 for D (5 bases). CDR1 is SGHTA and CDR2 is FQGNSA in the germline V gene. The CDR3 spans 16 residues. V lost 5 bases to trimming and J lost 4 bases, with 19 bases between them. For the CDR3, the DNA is TGTGCCAGCAGCCCAAGGCGGGCAGGAAGGGCAGATACGCAGTATTTT. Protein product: CASSPRRAGRADTQYF.

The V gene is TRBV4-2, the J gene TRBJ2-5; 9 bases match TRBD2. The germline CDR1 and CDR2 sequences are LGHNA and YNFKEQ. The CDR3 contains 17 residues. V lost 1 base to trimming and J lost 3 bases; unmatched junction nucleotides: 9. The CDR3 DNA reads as TGTGCCAGCAGCCAAGTTCTTGCGGGGGGGTGGGAAGAGACCCAGTACTTC. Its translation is CASSQVLAGGWEETQYF.

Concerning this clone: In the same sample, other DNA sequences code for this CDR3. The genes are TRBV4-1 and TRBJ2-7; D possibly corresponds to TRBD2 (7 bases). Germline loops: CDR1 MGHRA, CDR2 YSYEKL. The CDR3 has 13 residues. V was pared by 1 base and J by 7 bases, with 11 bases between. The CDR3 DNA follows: TGCGCCAGCAGCCAAGGGAGGGGGGGAGAGCAGTACTTC. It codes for CASSQGRGGEQYF.

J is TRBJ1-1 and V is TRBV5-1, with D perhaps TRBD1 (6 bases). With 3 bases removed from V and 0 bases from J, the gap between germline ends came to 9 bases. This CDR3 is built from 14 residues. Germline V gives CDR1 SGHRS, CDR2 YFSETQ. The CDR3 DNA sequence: TGCGCCAGCAGCTCGACAGGAGTGAACACTGAAGCTTTCTTT. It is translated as CASSSTGVNTEAFF. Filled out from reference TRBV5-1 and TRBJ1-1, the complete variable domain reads KAGVTQTPRYLIKTRGQQVTLSCSPISGHRSVSWYQQTPGQGLQFLFEYFSETQRNKGNFPGRFSGRQFSNSRSEMNVSTLELGDSALYLCASSSTGVNTEAFFGQGTRLTVV.

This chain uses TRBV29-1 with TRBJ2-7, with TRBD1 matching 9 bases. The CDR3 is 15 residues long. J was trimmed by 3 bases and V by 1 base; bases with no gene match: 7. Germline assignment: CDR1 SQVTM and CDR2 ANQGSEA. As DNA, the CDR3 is TGCAGCGTTGAAGGAGGGGGACAGGGAATCTACGAGCAGTACTTC. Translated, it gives CSVEGGGQGIYEQYF.

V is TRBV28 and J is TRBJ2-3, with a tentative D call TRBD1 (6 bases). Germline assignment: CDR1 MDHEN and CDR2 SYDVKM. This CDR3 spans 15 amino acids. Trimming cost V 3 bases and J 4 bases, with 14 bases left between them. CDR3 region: CASSFGTSFSDTQYF. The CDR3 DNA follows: TGTGCCAGCAGTTTTGGGACAAGTTTTTCAGATACGCAGTATTTT.

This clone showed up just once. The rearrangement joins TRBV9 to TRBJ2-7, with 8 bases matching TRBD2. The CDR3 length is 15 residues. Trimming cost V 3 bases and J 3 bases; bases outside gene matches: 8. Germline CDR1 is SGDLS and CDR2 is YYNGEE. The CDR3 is CASSAGGSKVYEQYF. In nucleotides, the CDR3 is TGTGCCAGCAGCGCGGGGGGGAGTAAAGTCTACGAGCAGTACTTC.

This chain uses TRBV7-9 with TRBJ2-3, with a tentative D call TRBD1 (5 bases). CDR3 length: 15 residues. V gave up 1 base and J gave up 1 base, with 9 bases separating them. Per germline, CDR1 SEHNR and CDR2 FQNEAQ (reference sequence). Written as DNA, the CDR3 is TGTGCCAGCAGCTTAGTAGGGGTGGGCACAGATACGCAGTATTTT. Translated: CASSLVGVGTDTQYF. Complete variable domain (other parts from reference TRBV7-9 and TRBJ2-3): DTGVSQNPRHKITKRGQNVTFRCDPISEHNRLYWYRQTLGQGPEFLTYFQNEAQLEKSRLLSDRFSAERPKGSFSTLEIQRTEQGDSAMYLCASSLVGVGTDTQYFGPGTRLTVL.